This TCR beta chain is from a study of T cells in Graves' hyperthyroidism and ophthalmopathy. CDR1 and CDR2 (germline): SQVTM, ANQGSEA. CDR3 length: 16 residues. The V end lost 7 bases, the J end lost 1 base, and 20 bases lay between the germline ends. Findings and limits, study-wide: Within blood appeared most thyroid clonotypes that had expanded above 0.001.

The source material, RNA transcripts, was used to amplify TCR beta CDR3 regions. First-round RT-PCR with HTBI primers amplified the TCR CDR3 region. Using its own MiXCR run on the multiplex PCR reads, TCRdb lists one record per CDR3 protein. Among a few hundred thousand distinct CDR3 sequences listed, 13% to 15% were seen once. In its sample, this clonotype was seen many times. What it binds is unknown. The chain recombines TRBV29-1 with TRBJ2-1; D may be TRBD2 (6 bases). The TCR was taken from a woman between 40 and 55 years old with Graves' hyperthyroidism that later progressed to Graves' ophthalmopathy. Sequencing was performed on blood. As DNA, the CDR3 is TGCAGCGCCGAGTTGGGATGGGGGGATTCCTACAATGAGCAGTTCTTC. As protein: CSAELGWGDSYNEQFF.